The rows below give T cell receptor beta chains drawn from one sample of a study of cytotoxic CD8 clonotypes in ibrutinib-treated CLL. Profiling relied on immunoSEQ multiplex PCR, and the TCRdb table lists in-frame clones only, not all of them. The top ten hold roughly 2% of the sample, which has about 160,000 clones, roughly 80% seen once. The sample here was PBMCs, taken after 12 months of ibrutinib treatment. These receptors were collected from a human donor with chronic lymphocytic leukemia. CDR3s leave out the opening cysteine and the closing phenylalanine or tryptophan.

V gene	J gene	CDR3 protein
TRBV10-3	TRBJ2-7	AIRGDEGRSSYEQY
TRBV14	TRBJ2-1	ASSQRGHNEQF
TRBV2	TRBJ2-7	ASSAETGTYEQY
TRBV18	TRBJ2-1	ASSEYGEQF
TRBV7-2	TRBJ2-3	ASRMLAGGPDTQY
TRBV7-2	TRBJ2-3	ASSLFGTDTQY
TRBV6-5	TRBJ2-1	ASRTGNLYNEQF
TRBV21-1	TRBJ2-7	ATQGREQGRKIASYEQY
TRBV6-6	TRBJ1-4	ASSATGGYEKLF
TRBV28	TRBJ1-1	ASYTGMNTEAF
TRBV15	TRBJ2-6	ATSRDAGQFSGANVLT
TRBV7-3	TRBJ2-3	ASSPSGGAADTQY
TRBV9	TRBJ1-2	ASSERGQGDGYT
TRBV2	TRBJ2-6	ASSRYRGTPQGANVLT
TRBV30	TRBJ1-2	AWNFGQGPYGYT
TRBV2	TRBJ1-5	ASRPDRGNQPQH
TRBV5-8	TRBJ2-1	ASSPEVLYNEQF
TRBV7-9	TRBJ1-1	ASSPGQGWNTEAF
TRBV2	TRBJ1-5	ASTQQGLGNQPQH
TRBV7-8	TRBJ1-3	ASSLSDGFGNTIY
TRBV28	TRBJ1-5	ASSAPQYSNQPQH
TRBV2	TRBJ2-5	ASRPAGTSRETQY
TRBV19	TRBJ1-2	ASSIYAGNYGYT
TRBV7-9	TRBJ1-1	ASSRGGATMNTEAF
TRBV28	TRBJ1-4	ASRTGGVTNEKLF
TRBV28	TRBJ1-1	ASSFRPQGLTEAF
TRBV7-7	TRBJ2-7	ASSLGGTPYERQY
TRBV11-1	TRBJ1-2	ASSAIPYTTQADYGYT
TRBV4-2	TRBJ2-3	ASSPLAGGPADTQY
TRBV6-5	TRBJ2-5	ASSRSGQGETQY
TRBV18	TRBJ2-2	ASCHNRDKNTGELF
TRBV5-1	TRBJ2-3	ASSLRTSGGTDTQY
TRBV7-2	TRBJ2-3	ASSLVQGDTQY
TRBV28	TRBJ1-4	ASRSLGQGEINEKLF
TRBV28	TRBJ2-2	ASEVGGAGGELF
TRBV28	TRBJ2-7	ASSSPQTRKTYEQY
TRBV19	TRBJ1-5	ASSIMATGVGQPQH
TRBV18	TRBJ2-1	ASSPGGRGDNEQF
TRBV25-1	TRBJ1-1	ASTTGRGGTEAF
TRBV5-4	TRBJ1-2	ASTKDLQGDYGYT
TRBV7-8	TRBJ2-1	ASSRNGWAYNEQF
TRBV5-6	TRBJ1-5	ASSREGSNQPQH
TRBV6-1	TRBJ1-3	ASRAGTAGNTIY
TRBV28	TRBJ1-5	ASTILSPGQPQH
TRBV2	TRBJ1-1	ASSRSPPRTEAF